This entry concerns a single T cell receptor (beta chain). Its antigen is unidentified. This entry is derived from a study of T cells in localized non-small cell lung cancer. Notes on the study in general: Elevated circulating T cell density in blood was associated with longer overall survival.

V lost 7 bases, J lost 1 base, and 12 bases lay in between. CDR3 length equals 14 residues. Germline loops: CDR1 LNHDA, CDR2 SQIVND (reference sequence). TCRdb keeps only in-frame clones here, not all; method: immunoSEQ multiplex PCR. The data contain under 150,000 clones, more than 80% of them seen just once; the ten biggest clones take up approximately 1.5%. The sample in question was peripheral blood, obtained before any cancer treatment. This TCR derives from a female donor of 60 years or more with stage I lung adenocarcinoma. The J gene is TRBJ2-3, the V gene TRBV19, with D tentatively TRBD2 (6 bases). The CDR3: CASNEASGTDTQYF. The CDR3 nucleotides are TGTGCCAGTAATGAGGCTAGCGGCACAGATACGCAGTATTTT. The full variable domain, completed using reference TRBV19 and TRBJ2-3, is DGGITQSPKYLFRKEGQNVTLSCEQNLNHDAMYWYRQDPGQGLRLIYYSQIVNDFQKGDIAEGYSVSREKKESFPLTVTSAQKNPTAFYLCASNEASGTDTQYFGPGTRLTVL.